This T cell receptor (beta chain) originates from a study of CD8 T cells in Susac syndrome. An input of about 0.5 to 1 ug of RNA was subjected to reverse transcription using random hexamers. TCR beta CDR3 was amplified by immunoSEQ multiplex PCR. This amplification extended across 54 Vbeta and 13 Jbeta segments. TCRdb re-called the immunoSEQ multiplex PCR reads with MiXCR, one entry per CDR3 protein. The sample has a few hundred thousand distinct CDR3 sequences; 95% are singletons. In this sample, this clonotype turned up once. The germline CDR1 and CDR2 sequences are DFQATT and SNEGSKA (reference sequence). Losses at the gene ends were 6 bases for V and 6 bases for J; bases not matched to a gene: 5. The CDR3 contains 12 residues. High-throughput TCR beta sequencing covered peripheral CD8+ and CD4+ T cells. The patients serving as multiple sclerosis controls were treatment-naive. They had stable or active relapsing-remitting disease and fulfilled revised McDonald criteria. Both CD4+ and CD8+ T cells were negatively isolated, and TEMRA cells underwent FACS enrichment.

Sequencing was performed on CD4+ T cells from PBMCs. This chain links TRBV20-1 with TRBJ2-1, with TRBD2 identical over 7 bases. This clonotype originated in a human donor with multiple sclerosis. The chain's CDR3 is CSARRGVNEQFF. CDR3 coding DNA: TGCAGTGCCCGTCGGGGGGTCAATGAGCAGTTCTTC.